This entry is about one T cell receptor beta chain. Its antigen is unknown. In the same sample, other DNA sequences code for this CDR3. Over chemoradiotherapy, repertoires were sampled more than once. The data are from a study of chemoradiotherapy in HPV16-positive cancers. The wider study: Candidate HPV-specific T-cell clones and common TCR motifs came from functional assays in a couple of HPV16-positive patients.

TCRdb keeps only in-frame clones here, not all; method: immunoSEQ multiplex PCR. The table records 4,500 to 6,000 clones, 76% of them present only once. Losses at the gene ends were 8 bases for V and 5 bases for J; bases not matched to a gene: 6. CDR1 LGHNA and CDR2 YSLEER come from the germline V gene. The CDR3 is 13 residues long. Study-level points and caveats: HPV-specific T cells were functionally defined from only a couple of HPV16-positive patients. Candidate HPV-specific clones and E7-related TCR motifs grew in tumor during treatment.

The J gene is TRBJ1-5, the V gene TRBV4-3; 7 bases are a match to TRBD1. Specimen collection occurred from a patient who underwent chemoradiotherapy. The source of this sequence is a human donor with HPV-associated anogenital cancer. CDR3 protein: CASGDRVDQPQHF. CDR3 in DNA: TGCGCCAGCGGAGACAGGGTAGATCAGCCCCAGCATTTT.